This paragraph reports one T cell receptor (beta chain). Antigen unknown. This specimen comes from a study of T cell responses to AZD1222 COVID-19 vaccine. Points from the study as a whole: Spike was spanned by vaccine-associated CD4 TCRs, with dominance at 160-218 and 743-854. Spike-specific TCR repertoires showed rising breadth and depth after two AZD1222 doses.

CDR1 MNHEY and CDR2 SMNVEV come from the germline V gene (reference sequence). CDR3 length: 13 residues. Between the trimmed V and J ends, which lost 3 bases and 6 bases, there was a span of 11 bases. Here immunoSEQ multiplex PCR was the method, and the copy in TCRdb shows in-frame clones only, minus some. The table has 95,000 to 100,000 clones, around 87% seen once. This sample comprised peripheral blood, obtained 28 days after the second AZD1222 dose. The clonotype comes from an adult who received the AZD1222 COVID-19 vaccine. The chain combines TRBV27 with TRBJ1-2; D gene uncertain. Here the CDR3 reads CASSFTQQHGYTF. As DNA, the CDR3 is TGTGCCAGCAGTTTTACCCAGCAACATGGCTACACCTTC.